This TCR beta chain came from a study of blood T cell repertoires in COVID-19 (dated by TCRdb to 2018 to 2021). Regarding the complete study: The collaborator samples originated in the United States, Italy and Spain and spanned the acute and convalescent phases of COVID-19. The repertoires were made available in a free public database intended to serve as a resource for research on the immune response to SARS-CoV-2. Subjects who had been exposed to COVID-19, were actively infected with it, or had recovered from it provided the deeply sampled blood TCRbeta repertoires that made up the dataset. Sample metadata almost always included a de-identified subject ID, COVID-19 status, age in years and sex. Samples came from the ongoing ImmuneRACE study (first 160 participants) plus 1,254 subjects from 6 global collaborators. The material from the prospective study consisted of cDNA or gDNA derived from T cells, B-cell-depleted T cells, or PBMCs. Where available, HLA class I and class II types were taken from metadata supplied by the sample provider and were not determined by assay-based typing. What the study reported, not specific to this receptor: How much clinical and demographic metadata was included differed by source and by participant, and the metadata was provided uncurated.

One collaborating source in Seattle enrolled patients while the patients were actively infected and followed the patients over time throughout the course of disease. Collaborating institutions collected whole blood in K2EDTA tubes following their own protocols. For TCRbeta analysis, collaborator samples were shipped as frozen whole blood, as isolated PBMCs, or as DNA extracted from either sample type. Of note for this clone: It lacks a known antigen. Nothing much larger sits one base from this clone, and base qualities are not available.

TCRbeta CDR3 regions were amplified from genomic DNA by means of the immunoSEQ Assay, a bias-controlled multiplex PCR. Under the source paper's analysis protocol: The number of nucleated cells in each sample was estimated by amplification of reference gene primers within the assay. Sequence reads were collapsed and filtered to measure the absolute abundance of every unique TCRbeta CDR3 rearrangement. For each sample, productive Simpson clonality was calculated by taking the square root of Simpson's diversity index across productive rearrangements. In TCRdb, the immuneACCESS table is reduced to in-frame sequences with V and J assigned. These tables do not hold every clone; where another copy was compared, an unresolved V gene accounts for under half, and the others remain unexplained. V, J and clone size reflect that table, while D and trimming were determined from the DNA. The sample has 300,000 to 450,000 clones on record, about 87% of them singletons. In total, the top ten clones hold over 2% of the sample.

The sequence derives from a woman aged 60-75 years with COVID-19, enrolled during active disease. Sequenced: peripheral blood.

The DNA reads as follows: TGCGCCAGCAGCCCACGACAGATAAACACTGAAGCTTTCTTT. Its translation is CASSPRQINTEAFF. The V and J genes are TRBV5-1 and TRBJ1-1; tentative D gene TRBD1, with 5 bases matching. V is clipped by 4 bases and J by 2 bases, and the sequence between their germline boundaries is 12 bases long. Per the germline V gene, SGHRS is the CDR1 and YFSETQ is the CDR2. Counted from cysteine to phenylalanine, this CDR3 has 14 amino acids. The DNA shown is the 42-base CDR3, in frame from base 1.